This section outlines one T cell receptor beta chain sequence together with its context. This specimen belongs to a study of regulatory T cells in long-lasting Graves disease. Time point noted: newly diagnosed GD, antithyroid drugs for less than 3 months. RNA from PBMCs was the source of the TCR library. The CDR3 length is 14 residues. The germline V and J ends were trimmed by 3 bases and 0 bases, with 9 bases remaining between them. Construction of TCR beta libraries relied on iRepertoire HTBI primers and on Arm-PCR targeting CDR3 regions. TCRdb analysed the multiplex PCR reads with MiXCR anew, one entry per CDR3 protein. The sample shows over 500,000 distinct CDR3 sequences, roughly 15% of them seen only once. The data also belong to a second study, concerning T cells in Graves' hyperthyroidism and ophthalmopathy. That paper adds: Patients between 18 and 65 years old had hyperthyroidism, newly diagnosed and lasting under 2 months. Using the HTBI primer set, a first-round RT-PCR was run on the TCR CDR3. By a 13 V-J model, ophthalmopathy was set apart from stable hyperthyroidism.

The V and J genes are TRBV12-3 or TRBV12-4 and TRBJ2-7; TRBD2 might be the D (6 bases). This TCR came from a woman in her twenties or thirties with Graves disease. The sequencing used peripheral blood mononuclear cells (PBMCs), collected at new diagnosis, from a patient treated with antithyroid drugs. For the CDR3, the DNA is TGTGCCAGCAGTTTTGAGGAGGGCTCCTACGAGCAGTACTTC. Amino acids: CASSFEEGSYEQYF.